The T cell receptor beta chain described here comes from a study of blood T cell repertoires in COVID-19. Study-wide context: The cDNA or gDNA used as material had been derived from T cells, B-cell-depleted T cells, or PBMCs.

Authors' analysis steps: Nucleated cell number was recorded as an estimate derived from reference gene primer amplification. TCRdb's table, derived via immunoSEQ multiplex PCR, lists solely in-frame clones and lacks some. V, J and clone size derive from that table, while D and trimming were established from the DNA sequence. The sample shows roughly 280,000 clones, approximately 88% of them seen only once. Germline lookup yields CDR1 SGHTA and CDR2 FQGTGA. Trimming cost V 5 bases and J 4 bases; bases outside gene matches: 8. The CDR3 extends over 16 amino acids. The chain has TRBV7-3 and TRBJ2-5; 12 bases line up with TRBD1. This sequence originates from a man aged 50 or older with acute or convalescent COVID-19. The specimen sequenced was peripheral blood. The CDR3 region is CASSVLGQGAGETQYF. The CDR3 DNA follows: TGTGCCAGCAGCGTACTGGGACAGGGGGCGGGAGAGACCCAGTACTTC.